Sequencing of this T cell receptor (beta chain) was carried out in a study of shared T cell receptors in the human thymus. CDR1 and CDR2 from the germline V gene are LGHNA and YNFKEQ. CDR3 length: 18 residues. Trimming stripped 3 bases from V and 2 bases from J, with 23 bases between. The assay was immunoSEQ multiplex PCR, and TCRdb's table has in-frame clones only and misses some. The table has 450,000 to 650,000 clones, around 78% seen once; the top ten hold about 0.013%. This same sample was also taken into another study, of human thymus T cells.

The chain joins TRBV4-2 to TRBJ2-7, with a weak D call TRBD2 (6 bases). Sequences were obtained from thymocytes. This sequence originates from a boy under two years old with a congenital heart defect. The CDR3 DNA reads as TGTGCCAGCAGCCACCGATGGGAGGCAACAGGACCGCCCTACGAGCAGTACTTC. Translating it yields CASSHRWEATGPPYEQYF.